This T cell receptor (beta chain) was observed in a study of early T cells in non-severe SARS-CoV-2 infection. Individual cDNA molecules carried attached unique molecular identifiers. TCRdb recomputed calls from the 5' RACE reads with MiXCR, one row per CDR3 protein. The sample lists some 73,000 distinct CDR3 sequences, approximately 12% occurring once. This clonotype appeared many times. The specimen sequenced was whole blood. The source is an adult who was a healthcare worker with PCR-confirmed SARS-CoV-2 infection or an uninfected control (not recorded which).

CDR3 DNA: TGTGCCAGCACCTACTCCACGGGGGCGAACTATGGCTACACCTTC. Its translation is CASTYSTGANYGYTF. The rearrangement links TRBV7-9 to TRBJ1-2, with TRBD1 as a possible D gene (6 bases). CDR1 and CDR2 (germline): SEHNR, FQNEAQ (reference sequence). The CDR3 covers 15 residues. V shed 7 bases and J shed 2 bases, with 17 bases lying between them.